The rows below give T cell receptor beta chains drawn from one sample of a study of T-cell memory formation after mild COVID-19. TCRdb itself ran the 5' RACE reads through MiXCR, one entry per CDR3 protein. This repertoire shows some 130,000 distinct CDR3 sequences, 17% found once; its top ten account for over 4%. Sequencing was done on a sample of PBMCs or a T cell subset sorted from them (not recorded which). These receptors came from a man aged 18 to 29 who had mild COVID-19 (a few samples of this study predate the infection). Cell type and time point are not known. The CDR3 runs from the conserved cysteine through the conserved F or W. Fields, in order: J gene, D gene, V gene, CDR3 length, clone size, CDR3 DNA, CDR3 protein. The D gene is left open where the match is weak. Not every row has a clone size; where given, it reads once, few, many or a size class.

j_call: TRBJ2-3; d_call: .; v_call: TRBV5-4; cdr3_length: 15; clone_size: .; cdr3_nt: TGTGCCAGCAGCTTGGATCAGCGGGGCACAGATACGCAGTATTTT; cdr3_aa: CASSLDQRGTDTQYF
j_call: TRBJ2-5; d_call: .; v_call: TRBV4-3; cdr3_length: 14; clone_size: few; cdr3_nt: TGCGCCAGCAGCCAAGGAGTACACGAAGAGACCCAGTACTTC; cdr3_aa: CASSQGVHEETQYF
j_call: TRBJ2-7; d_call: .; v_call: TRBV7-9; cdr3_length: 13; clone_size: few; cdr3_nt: TGTGCCAGCAGCATTTTACAACACGAAGAGCAGTACTTC; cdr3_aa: CASSILQHEEQYF
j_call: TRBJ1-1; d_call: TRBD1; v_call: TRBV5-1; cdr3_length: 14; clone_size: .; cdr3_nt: TGCGCCAGCAGCAGGACAGGGGGCAACACTGAAGCTTTCTTT; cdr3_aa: CASSRTGGNTEAFF
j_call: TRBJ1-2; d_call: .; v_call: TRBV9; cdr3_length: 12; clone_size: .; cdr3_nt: TGTGCCAGCAGCACGCAAATTTATGGCTACACCTTC; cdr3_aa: CASSTQIYGYTF
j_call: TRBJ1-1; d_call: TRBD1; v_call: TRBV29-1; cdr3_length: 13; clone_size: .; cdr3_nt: TGCAGCGTCCCGGGACAGGGCAACACTGAAGCTTTCTTT; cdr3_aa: CSVPGQGNTEAFF
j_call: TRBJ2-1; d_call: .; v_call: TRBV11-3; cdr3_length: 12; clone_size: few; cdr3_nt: TGTGCCAGCAGCGCCCGAGACAATGAGCAGTTCTTC; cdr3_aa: CASSARDNEQFF
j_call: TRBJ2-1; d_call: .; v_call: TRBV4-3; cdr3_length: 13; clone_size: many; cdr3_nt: TGCGCCAGCAGCCAAGAACAGGGCAATGAGCAGTTCTTC; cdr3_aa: CASSQEQGNEQFF
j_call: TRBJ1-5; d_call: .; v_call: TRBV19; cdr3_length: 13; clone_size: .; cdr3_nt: TGTGCCAGTACCATGGCGGGGGTCCGGCCCCAGCATTTT; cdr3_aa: CASTMAGVRPQHF
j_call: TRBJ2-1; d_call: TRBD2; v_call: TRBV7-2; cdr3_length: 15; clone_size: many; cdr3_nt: TGTGCCAGCAGCTCATTCGCGGGGGGTGAGGATGAGCAGTTCTTC; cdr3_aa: CASSSFAGGEDEQFF
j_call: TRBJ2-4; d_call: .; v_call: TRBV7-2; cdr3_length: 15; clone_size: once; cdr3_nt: TGTGCCAGCAGCTTAGTCGAAGGGGTCGCGGACATTCAGTACTTC; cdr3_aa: CASSLVEGVADIQYF
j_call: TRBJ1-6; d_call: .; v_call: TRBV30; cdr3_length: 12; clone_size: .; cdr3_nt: TGTGCCTGGAGCGCCGCCGTTCCACCCCTCCACTTT; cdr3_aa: CAWSAAVPPLHF
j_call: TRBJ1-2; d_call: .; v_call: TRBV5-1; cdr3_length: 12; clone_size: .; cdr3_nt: TGCGCCAGCAGTAATGGGGGGCGGATCGTCACCTTC; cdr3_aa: CASSNGGRIVTF
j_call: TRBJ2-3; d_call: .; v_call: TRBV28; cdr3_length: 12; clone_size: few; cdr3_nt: TGTGCCAGCAGTTTATTATGGGATACGCAGTATTTT; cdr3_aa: CASSLLWDTQYF
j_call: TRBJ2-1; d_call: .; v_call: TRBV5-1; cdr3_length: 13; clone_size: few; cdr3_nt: TGCGCCAGCAGCTATCGGACTGAAAATGAGCAGTTCTTC; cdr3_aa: CASSYRTENEQFF
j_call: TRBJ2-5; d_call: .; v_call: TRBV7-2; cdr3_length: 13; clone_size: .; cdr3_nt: TGTGCCAGCAGCTACGTGGAGATGGAGACCCAGTACTTC; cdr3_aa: CASSYVEMETQYF
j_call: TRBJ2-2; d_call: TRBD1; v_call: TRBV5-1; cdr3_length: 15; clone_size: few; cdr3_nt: TGCGCCAGCAGCCCTGGACAGGGGGCAGGCGGGGAGCTGTTTTTT; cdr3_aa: CASSPGQGAGGELFF
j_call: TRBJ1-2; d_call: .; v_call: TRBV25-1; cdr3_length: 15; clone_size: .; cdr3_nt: TGTGCCAGCAGTGGTCGGGGGGGGTCGCTTCGTGGCTACACCTTC; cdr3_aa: CASSGRGGSLRGYTF
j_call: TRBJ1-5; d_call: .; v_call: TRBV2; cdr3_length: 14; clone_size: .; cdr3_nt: TGTGCCAGCAGTGTGTACCGGAGCAATCAGCCCCAGCATTTT; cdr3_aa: CASSVYRSNQPQHF
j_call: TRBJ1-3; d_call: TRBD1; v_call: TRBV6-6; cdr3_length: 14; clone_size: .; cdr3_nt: TGTGCCAGCAGTCCCAGGGGGATTGGAAACACCATATATTTT; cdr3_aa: CASSPRGIGNTIYF
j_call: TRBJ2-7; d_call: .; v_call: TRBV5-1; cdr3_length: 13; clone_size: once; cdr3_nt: TGCGCCAGCAGCTCAGCAGGGACCTACGAGCAGTACTTC; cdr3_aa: CASSSAGTYEQYF
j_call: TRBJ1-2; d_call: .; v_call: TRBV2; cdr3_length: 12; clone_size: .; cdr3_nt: TGTGCCAGAACCGGGCTGTCCTATGGCTACACCTTC; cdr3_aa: CARTGLSYGYTF
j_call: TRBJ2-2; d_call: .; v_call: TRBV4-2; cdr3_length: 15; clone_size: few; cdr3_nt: TGTGCCAGCAGTCGGGACTTCCTGAACACCGGGGAGCTGTTTTTT; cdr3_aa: CASSRDFLNTGELFF
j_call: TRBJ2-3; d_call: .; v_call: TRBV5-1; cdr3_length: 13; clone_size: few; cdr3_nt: TGCGCCAGCAGTTATAAGGGCACAGATACGCAGTATTTT; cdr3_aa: CASSYKGTDTQYF
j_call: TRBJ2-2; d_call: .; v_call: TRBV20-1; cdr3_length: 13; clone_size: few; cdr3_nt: TGCAGTGGAACGACGGGGGGCCCCGGGGAGCTGTTTTTT; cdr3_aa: CSGTTGGPGELFF
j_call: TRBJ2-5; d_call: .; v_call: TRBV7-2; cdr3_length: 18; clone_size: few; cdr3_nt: TGTGCCAGCAGCTCGCTTGGCCCCCGCTACCCCGTAGGGGAGACCCAGTACTTC; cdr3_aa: CASSSLGPRYPVGETQYF
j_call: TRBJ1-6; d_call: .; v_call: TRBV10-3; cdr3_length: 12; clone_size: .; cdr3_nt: TGTGCCATCAGCGCCGCTAATTCACCCCTCCACTTT; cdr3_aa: CAISAANSPLHF
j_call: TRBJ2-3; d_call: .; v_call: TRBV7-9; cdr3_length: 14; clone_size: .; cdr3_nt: TGTGCCAGCAGCTTAGGCGATCTCACAGATACGCAGTATTTT; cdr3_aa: CASSLGDLTDTQYF
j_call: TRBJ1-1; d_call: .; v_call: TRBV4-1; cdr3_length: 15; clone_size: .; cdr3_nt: TGCGCCAGCAGCCAAGATGGAGGGGGGGGCACTGAAGCTTTCTTT; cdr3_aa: CASSQDGGGGTEAFF
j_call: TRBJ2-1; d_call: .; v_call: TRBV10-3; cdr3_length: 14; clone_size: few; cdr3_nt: TGTGCCACTAAACAGGGCATTATGGCCGATGAGCAGTTCTTC; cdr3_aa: CATKQGIMADEQFF
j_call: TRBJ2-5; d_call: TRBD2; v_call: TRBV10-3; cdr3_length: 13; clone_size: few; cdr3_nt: TGTGCCATCAGTGCCCTAGCGGGAGAGACCCAGTACTTC; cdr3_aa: CAISALAGETQYF
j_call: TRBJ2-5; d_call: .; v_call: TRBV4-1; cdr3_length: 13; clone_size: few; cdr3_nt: TGCGCCAGCAGCGTTATCGAGCAAGAGACCCAGTACTTC; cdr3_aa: CASSVIEQETQYF
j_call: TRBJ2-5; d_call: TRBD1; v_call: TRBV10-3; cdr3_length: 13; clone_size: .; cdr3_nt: TGTGCCATCAGTGAGCCACAGGGGGTCGTCCAGTACTTC; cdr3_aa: CAISEPQGVVQYF
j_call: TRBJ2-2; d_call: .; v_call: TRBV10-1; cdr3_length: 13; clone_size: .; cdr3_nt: TGCGCCAGCGGGCAGGAGAACACCGGGGAGCTGTTTTTT; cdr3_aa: CASGQENTGELFF
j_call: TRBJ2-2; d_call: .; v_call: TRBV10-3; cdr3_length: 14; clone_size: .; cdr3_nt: TGTGCCATCAGTGACAGGGTCAACACCGGGGAGCTGTTTTTT; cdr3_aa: CAISDRVNTGELFF
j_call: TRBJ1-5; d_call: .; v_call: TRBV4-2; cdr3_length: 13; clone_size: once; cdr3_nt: TGTGCCAGCAGCCAAGACTGGAATCAGCCCCAGCATTTT; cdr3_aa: CASSQDWNQPQHF
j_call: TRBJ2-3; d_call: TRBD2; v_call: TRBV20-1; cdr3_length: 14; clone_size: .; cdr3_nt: TGCAGTGCTAGGCGGGGGGGCTCCCCAGATACGCAGTATTTT; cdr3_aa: CSARRGGSPDTQYF
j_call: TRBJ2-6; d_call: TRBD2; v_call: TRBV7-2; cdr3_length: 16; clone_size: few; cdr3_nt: TGTGCCAGCAGCCTAGCGGGGACTTCGGGGGCCAACGTCCTGACTTTC; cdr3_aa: CASSLAGTSGANVLTF
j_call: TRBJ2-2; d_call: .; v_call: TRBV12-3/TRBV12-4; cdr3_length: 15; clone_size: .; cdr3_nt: TGTGCCAGCAGTTACAGGATGTCGAACACCGGGGAGCTGTTTTTT; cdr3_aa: CASSYRMSNTGELFF
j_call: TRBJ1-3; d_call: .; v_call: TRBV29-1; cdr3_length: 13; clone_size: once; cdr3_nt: TGCAGCGTTGAGTGGCAGTTCGGAAACACCATATATTTT; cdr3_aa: CSVEWQFGNTIYF
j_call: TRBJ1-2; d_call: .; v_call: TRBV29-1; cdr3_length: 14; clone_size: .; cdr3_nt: TGCAGCGTTGCCCGGTCCTGGGGGAACTATGGCTACACCTTC; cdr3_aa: CSVARSWGNYGYTF
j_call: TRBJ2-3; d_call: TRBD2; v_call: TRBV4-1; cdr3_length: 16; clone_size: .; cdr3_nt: TGCGCCAGCAGCCGGGCACTAGCGGGGAGCACAGATACGCAGTATTTT; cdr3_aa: CASSRALAGSTDTQYF
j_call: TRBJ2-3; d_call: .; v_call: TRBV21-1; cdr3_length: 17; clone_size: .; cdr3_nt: TGTGCCAGCAGCCCTTATAGCGGGGGCCTGAGCACAGATACGCAGTATTTT; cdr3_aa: CASSPYSGGLSTDTQYF
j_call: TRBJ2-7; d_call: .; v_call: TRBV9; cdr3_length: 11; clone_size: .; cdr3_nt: TGTGCCAGCAGCGCCGGGGGTGAGCAGTACTTC; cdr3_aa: CASSAGGEQYF